This entry is about one TCR beta chain. Other DNA sequences of this sample code for an identical CDR3. Indicated treatment: oral pan-JAK inhibitor, 5-10 mg twice daily. The source of the sample is a study of CD8+ T cells in alopecia areata. Reverse transcription of extracted RNA yielded cDNA, which provided the sequencing template. TCRdb's table, derived via immunoSEQ multiplex PCR, lists solely in-frame clones and lacks some. Counted here are about 180,000 clones, approximately 50% occurring once; the ten biggest clones make up around a tenth. Looked up from germline, CDR1 is MNHEY and CDR2 is SVGAGI. The CDR3 extends over 14 amino acids. V shed 5 bases, J shed 4 bases, and the junction held 6 bases outside the gene matches.

The source of this sequence is a human donor with alopecia areata. The chain links TRBV6-5 to TRBJ2-7; 9 nucleotides agree with TRBD1. This specimen consisted of CD8+ T cells sorted from blood, obtained at approximately week 52, from a patient treated with tofacitinib. Here the CDR3 reads CASSPQTGGYEQYF. In DNA, the CDR3 is TGTGCCAGCAGTCCTCAGACAGGGGGGTACGAGCAGTACTTC.